This entry features one T cell receptor beta chain sequence. The antigen it binds to is not known. Base qualities are not recorded, but no much larger clone differs from it by a single base. During the collection period, no infections or other immune events were recorded for the healthy donors. To calibrate time-dependent variance in a beta-binomial model of T-cell clone differential abundance, blood repertoires from healthy donors were used as a training cohort. The training cohort included around ten healthy donors, of whom 3 were female and 7 were male. The donors were between roughly 25 and 64 years old, with an average age of approximately 45 years. Whole blood, obtained from a commercial supplier, was collected from each healthy donor at three time points spaced roughly 14 days apart. For immunosequencing, genomic DNA was extracted from whole blood that had not been sorted. The data are from a study of identifying expanded T cells in peripheral blood (dated by TCRdb to the late 2010s). For the wider study: Separate aliquots of the same genomic DNA pool were sequenced to produce technical replicates, and four replicates were compared in pairs. Points the paper makes about the study in general: Across all healthy donors, variance in clone template counts between roughly two-week samples was found to increase significantly with total template count. Between technical replicates the binomial model flagged roughly 1.2 differentially abundant clones, whereas over around 2 weeks the binomial model flagged about 15 and over approximately 4 weeks about 19. The beta-binomial model significantly reduced the number of clones called differentially abundant and the false-positive rate across all healthy-donor time intervals. The authors expected that over much longer intervals, such as months to years, biological variance in healthy repertoires might increase even further.

The CDR3 has 13 amino acids, counting the end cysteine and phenylalanine. Only the CDR3 DNA is retained, 39 bases long and in frame from the first base. V sheds 0 bases and J sheds 0 bases, leaving 3 bases between their ends. CDR1 and CDR2 were assigned from the germline V gene as SGDLS and YYNGEE. The immunoSEQ Assay, which relies on bias-controlled multiplex PCR amplification of genomic DNA, was used to profile TCRbeta CDR3 regions. Under the source paper's analysis protocol: The absolute abundance of each unique TCRbeta CDR3 region was quantified after sequences were collapsed and filtered. Differential abundance was assessed using a binomial (Fisher-equivalent) model and a beta-binomial model in which time-dependent variance fitted from healthy donors was added. Clones with fewer than 5 combined templates were removed, and a clone was called differentially abundant if the clone's Benjamini-Hochberg FDR was below 0.01. Beta-binomial variance was modeled as a function of total template count across the two samples using the form v = (b*log(k)+a)^2. As stored in TCRdb, this immuneACCESS dataset retains in-frame rearrangements with V and J assigned. A fraction of the clones does not appear; measured against another copy, unresolved V genes explain less than half of the discrepancy, and the remainder lacks a known reason. From that table come the V and J calls and clone size; the DNA was used to work out D and trimming. This sample is represented by 60,000 to 70,000 clones; about 89% of them were singletons. The top ten hold roughly 4.5% of the sample.

The sequencing input was blood. This TCR was sampled from a person between 18 and 69 years old in good health. The rearranged segments are TRBV9 and TRBJ1-1; the D gene cannot be resolved reliably. The CDR3 is CASSVELNTEAFF. The DNA reads as follows: TGTGCCAGCAGCGTAGAATTGAACACTGAAGCTTTCTTT.